Presented here are 23 T cell receptor delta chains from one specimen sequenced in a study of Vδ1+ human thymocytes. Study-wide points: Highly polyclonal TRG and TRD repertoires with Gaussian CDR3 length distributions appeared in thymus.

Their specific antigens are unknown. RNA was extracted from the cells and then reverse transcribed. Pooled V-gene forward primers with one constant-region reverse primer generated the CDR3 amplicons by multiplex PCR. TCRdb applied CATT to the multiplex PCR reads for clone calling. The profile covers fewer than 30,000 delta-chain clones, with 7.4% appearing a single time and roughly 1% taken by the ten largest. Source material: Vdelta1+ gamma-delta thymocytes from the thymus. Regarding subset: FACS-sorted CD3+ TCRalphabeta- TCRVdelta1+ TCRVdelta2- thymocytes. The receptors originated from a girl less than two years old who had congenital heart surgery.

This clone was seen more than once but under ten times. The rearrangement joins TRDV1 to TRDJ1; D may be TRDD2 (7 bases). The V end lost 1 base, the J end lost 0 bases, and 18 bases lay between the germline ends. This CDR3 has 18 residues. The V gene's germline CDR1 is TSWWSYY and CDR2 QGS. The CDR3 DNA reads as TGTGCTCTTGGGGAACGCCTTCCTTTTGGGGGTTACACCGATAAACTCATCTTT. As protein: CALGERLPFGGYTDKLIF.

The chain joins TRDV1 to TRDJ1; unclear D gene. The V end lost 3 bases, the J end lost 3 bases, and 32 bases lay between the germline ends. This CDR3 contains 21 residues. CDR1 and CDR2 (germline): TSWWSYY, QGS. The chain's CDR3 is CALGDFYGPHSMSLSADKLIF. CDR3 DNA: TGTGCTCTTGGGGACTTCTACGGTCCCCATTCCATGTCTTTAAGTGCCGATAAACTCATCTTT.

This clone was counted only a few times. Other nucleotide sequences in the sample specify the same CDR3. This chain connects TRDV1 to TRDJ1; 7 nucleotides line up with TRDD3. Losses at the gene ends were 0 bases for V and 0 bases for J; bases not matched to a gene: 13. Looked up from germline, CDR1 is TSWWSYY and CDR2 is QGS. The CDR3 is 19 residues long. The CDR3 protein is CALGELLGANPWYTDKLIF. CDR3 sequence (DNA): TGTGCTCTTGGGGAACTTCTGGGGGCTAATCCTTGGTACACCGATAAACTCATCTTT.

The rearrangement uses TRDV1 and TRDJ1, with 10 bases identical to TRDD3. V shed 4 bases and J 1 base; nucleotides not matched to a gene: 12. The CDR3 contains 18 residues. The germline CDR1 and CDR2 sequences are TSWWSYY and QGS. The chain's CDR3 is CALGGPRGLGDSTDKLIF. Here the CDR3 DNA reads TGTGCTCTTGGGGGGCCAAGGGGACTGGGGGATTCCACCGATAAACTCATCTTT.

This clone was counted only a few times. An end of the junction differs from the germline gene, which may be a read error. The chain combines TRDV1 with TRDJ1; TRDD2 or TRDD3 may be the D gene (6 bases each). The CDR3 spans 19 residues. The germline CDR1 and CDR2 sequences are TSWWSYY and QGS. This chain's CDR3 is CAPGELFASYREYTDKLIF. The CDR3 DNA reads as TGTGCTCCTGGGGAACTATTCGCCTCCTACCGGGAGTACACCGATAAACTCATCTTT.

The gene calls are TRDV1 and TRDJ1; 10 nucleotides match TRDD3. TCRdb lists no J gene, so it was determined here by aligning the DNA to germline. V lost 6 bases, J lost 2 bases, and 6 bases stayed unmatched. The CDR3 contains 15 residues. The germline V gene has CDR1 TSWWSYY and CDR2 QGS. The CDR3 DNA is TGTGCTCTTGGCCTGTACTGGGGGATGACCGATAAACTCATCTTT. Protein: CALGLYWGMTDKLIF.

The rearrangement uses TRDV1 and TRDJ1; D is unresolved. The J gene is absent in TCRdb and was assigned here via DNA matching to germline. The germline CDR1 and CDR2 sequences are TSWWSYY and QGS. V shed 4 bases and J shed 0 bases, with 18 bases lying between them. The CDR3 sequence is 17 residues long. CDR3 in amino acids: CALGGTRPGGYTDKLIF. The DNA for the CDR3 is TGTGCTCTTGGGGGTACGAGGCCCGGTGGGTACACCGATAAACTCATCTTT.

The chain couples TRDV1 to TRDJ1, with D perhaps matching TRDD3 (6 bases). The CDR3 consists of 14 residues. Germline CDR1 and CDR2: TSWWSYY and QGS. Trimming shortened V by 3 bases and J by 2 bases, and 10 bases separated the two germline ends. Here the CDR3 DNA reads TGTGCTCTTGGGGATCCCGGGGATACCGATAAACTCATCTTT. Protein sequence: CALGDPGDTDKLIF.

The table lists this clone with a few counts. This chain links TRDV1 with TRDJ1; possibly TRDD3 for D (6 bases). The CDR3 is 18 amino acids. With 2 bases removed from V and 0 bases from J, the gap between germline ends came to 19 bases. Germline values: CDR1 TSWWSYY, CDR2 QGS. The CDR3 DNA is TGTGCTCTTGGGGAAGCCTCTGGGGCCCTGCAGTACACCGATAAACTCATCTTT. It codes for CALGEASGALQYTDKLIF.

No V gene was called, though TRDJ1 was called as the J gene; TRDD3, as called in the table, went unchecked against the DNA. The CDR3 sequence is 15 residues long. Here the CDR3 DNA reads TGTGCTCTTGGGGAACTCCGGTTCTACACCGATAAACTCATCTTT. Protein sequence: CALGELRFYTDKLIF.

This clone showed up just a few times. This rearrangement joins TRDV1 to TRDJ1, with 7 positions matching TRDD3. This CDR3 comprises 20 residues. V was pared by 2 bases and J by 1 base, with 19 bases of the junction left unmatched. Germline V gene data show CDR1 as TSWWSYY and CDR2 as QGS. The CDR3 loop is CALGEGEKVPGGSCTDKLIF. The DNA for the CDR3 is TGTGCTCTTGGGGAAGGAGAAAAGGTTCCCGGGGGATCATGCACCGATAAACTCATCTTT.

The gene calls are TRDV1 and TRDJ1, with TRDD3 matching 13 bases. Here the J gene came from matching the DNA to germline, since TCRdb omits it. The CDR3 consists of 24 residues. The germline CDR1 and CDR2 sequences are TSWWSYY and QGS. V dropped 1 base and J dropped 0; count of bases not matched to a gene: 23. The CDR3, as DNA: TGTGCTCTTGGGGAACCTCCCGGGGTCTACGTTAGTACTGGGGGATACGCTTACACCGATAAACTCATCTTT. This codes for CALGEPPGVYVSTGGYAYTDKLIF.

The table lists this clone with a few counts. V usage is TRDV1 and J usage is TRDJ1; TRDD3 agrees at 8 bases. V dropped 1 base and J dropped 10; count of bases not matched to a gene: 17. Germline-derived CDR1 and CDR2 are TSWWSYY and QGS. This CDR3 is 17 amino acids long. This CDR3 is CALGEQVTLRGYFGLIF. CDR3 DNA sequence: TGTGCTCTTGGGGAACAAGTAACCCTACGGGGATACTTTGGACTCATCTTT.

V usage is TRDV1 and J usage is TRDJ1; no clear D gene. CDR3 size: 23 residues. The V gene lost 0 bases and the J gene lost 0 bases, with 32 bases spanning the gap. Germline-derived CDR1 and CDR2 are TSWWSYY and QGS. CDR3 DNA sequence: TGTGCTCTTGGGGAACTAGGTCTACTTAGTGGGCCGGGCTGTCCTGTGTACACCGATAAACTCATCTTT. Translation: CALGELGLLSGPGCPVYTDKLIF.

The chain couples TRDV1 to TRDJ1, with 10 bases aligning to TRDD3. The CDR3 length is 17 residues. With 5 bases clipped from V and 2 bases from J, the junction kept 11 bases outside the gene matches. Looked up from germline, CDR1 is TSWWSYY and CDR2 is QGS. CDR3 loop: CALGRLPTLGDTDKLIF. The CDR3 DNA reads as TGTGCTCTTGGGAGGCTTCCTACACTGGGGGATACCGATAAACTCATCTTT.

In this sample, this clone turned up a few times. The chain carries TRDV1 and TRDJ1; 11 bases are a match to TRDD3. The CDR3 loop spans 21 amino acids. Germline CDR1 and CDR2: TSWWSYY and QGS. Trimming cost V 4 bases and J 0 bases; bases outside gene matches: 19. The CDR3 DNA reads TGTGCTCTTGGGGCTGCTATTCCTGACTGGGGGATATCGCCGTACACCGATAAACTCATCTTT. Protein product: CALGAAIPDWGISPYTDKLIF.

The chain carries TRDV1 and TRDJ1; TRDD3 aligns across 7 bases. The CDR3 has 15 amino acids. J gave up 0 bases and V 3 bases, and 4 bases lay outside the gene matches. CDR1 is TSWWSYY, CDR2 QGS, per germline. As DNA, the CDR3 is TGTGCTCTTGGGGATCTGGGGATATACACCGATAAACTCATCTTT. It codes for CALGDLGIYTDKLIF.

The chain uses TRDV1 and TRDJ1; the match to TRDD3 covers 8 bases. Germline V gene sequence: CDR1 TSWWSYY, CDR2 QGS. The ends lost 1 base at V and 3 bases at J; junction bases unmatched: 13. This CDR3 has 18 residues. CDR3 DNA sequence: TGTGCTCTTGGGGAACCGTCCGGAGTGGGGGATCCGCCCGATAAACTCATCTTT. Translation: CALGEPSGVGDPPDKLIF.

This chain links TRDV1 with TRDJ1, with D unresolved. The V end lost 2 bases, the J end lost 0 bases, and 10 bases lay between the germline ends. Per germline, CDR1 TSWWSYY and CDR2 QGS. This CDR3 region has 15 residues. The CDR3 nucleotides read TGTGCTCTTGGGGAAACCGTATTGCACACCGATAAACTCATCTTT. Amino acids: CALGETVLHTDKLIF.

This clone showed up just a few times. The V gene is TRDV1, the J gene TRDJ1; TRDD3 aligns across 11 bases. CDR1 and CDR2 (germline): TSWWSYY, QGS. V lost 5 bases, J lost 4 bases, and 12 bases stayed unmatched. CDR3 length equals 17 residues. CDR3 residues: CALGNAGGYRYGDKLIF. The CDR3 bases are TGTGCTCTTGGGAATGCTGGGGGATACAGGTATGGCGATAAACTCATCTTT.

About this clone itself: A read error may account for a junction end that differs from germline. Other nucleotide sequences in the sample specify the same CDR3. The chain employs TRDV1 and TRDJ1, with D perhaps matching TRDD3 (5 bases). Germline matching of the DNA provided the J gene here, since TCRdb leaves it blank. The CDR3 loop spans 19 amino acids. Germline CDR1 reads TSWWSYY; CDR2 reads QGS. For the CDR3, the DNA is TGTGCCCTTGGGGAACTGGCGGGACCGGCTTGGCCGTACACCGATAAACTCATCTTT. Translating gives CALGELAGPAWPYTDKLIF.

This clone turned up a few times. The chain employs TRDV1 and TRDJ1, with 7 bases fitting TRDD2. Trimming took 2 bases from V and 0 from J; bases not matched to a gene: 27. The germline CDR1 and CDR2 sequences are TSWWSYY and QGS. The CDR3 sequence is 23 residues long. CDR3 amino acids: CALGESPPSFSPYTFVYTDKLIF. The CDR3 bases are TGTGCTCTTGGGGAATCACCTCCTTCCTTTTCGCCATACACCTTCGTATACACCGATAAACTCATCTTT.

As for this clone: Other DNA sequences in the sample encode the same CDR3. The chain uses TRDV1 and TRDJ1, with 10 bases matching TRDD3. Per the germline V gene, CDR1 is TSWWSYY and CDR2 is QGS. V trimming: 6 bases; J trimming: 2 bases; junction bases outside the gene matches: 15. The CDR3 sequence is 18 residues long. The CDR3 is CALGPRDCLGDRTDKLIF. The DNA of the CDR3 is TGTGCTCTTGGACCCCGCGACTGCCTGGGGGATAGGACCGATAAACTCATCTTT.